The next 6 T cell receptor beta chains were all read from a single sample in a study of radiation and T cells in renal cell carcinoma. Repertoires were generated with immunoSEQ multiplex PCR, while TCRdb's copy carries only in-frame clones and drops some. The sample yields 150,000 to 200,000 clones, about 88% seen once. Regarding time point: blood 4 weeks post-SBRT, at nephrectomy. Treatment: 15 Gy SBRT to primary tumor, nephrectomy 4 weeks later. Sequences were derived from blood, sampled from a patient whose treatment included radiotherapy and nephrectomy. Source of these receptors: a woman aged 45-59 years with renal cell carcinoma.

The chain is built from TRBV4-1 and TRBJ1-1; D perhaps matches TRBD1 (5 bases). The CDR3 length is 18 residues. Germline V CDR1 and CDR2: MGHRA, YSYEKL. The germline V and J ends were trimmed by 1 base and 3 bases, with 21 bases remaining between them. The CDR3 DNA follows: TGCGCCAGCAGCCAAGTTGGTGGGGCCAAGGGCTGGGACACTGAAGCTTTCTTT. Amino acids: CASSQVGGAKGWDTEAFF.

The chain recombines TRBV19 with TRBJ1-2; 8 bases fit TRBD1. CDR3 length: 14 amino acids. With V trimmed by 1 base and J by 4 bases, 2 bases remained unmatched. Germline loops: CDR1 LNHDA, CDR2 SQIVND (reference sequence). In DNA form, the CDR3 reads TGTGCCAGTAGTATAGCAGGGGGCCCCTATGGCTACACCTTC. This sequence encodes CASSIAGGPYGYTF.

This clone was detected once. The chain is built from TRBV5-1 and TRBJ2-7; 8 positions agree with TRBD1. The ends lost 0 bases at V and 5 bases at J; junction bases unmatched: 7. Germline V gives CDR1 SGHRS, CDR2 YFSETQ. There are 15 residues in the CDR3. The CDR3 here is CASSLGGTGQHEQYF. In DNA form, the CDR3 reads TGCGCCAGCAGCTTGGGGGGGACAGGACAGCACGAGCAGTACTTC.

The J gene is TRBJ1-1, the V gene TRBV4-1; D is ambiguous. CDR1 is MGHRA, CDR2 YSYEKL, per germline. The CDR3 totals 15 residues. Trimming removed 0 bases at V and 4 bases at J, with 12 bases between. DNA for the CDR3: TGCGCCAGCAGCCAAGAAGCGGGGATTGGCACTGAAGCTTTCTTT. This gives the protein CASSQEAGIGTEAFF.

The CDR3, as DNA: TGTGCCAGCAGCCCCGACAGGGGCGACGAGCAGTACTTC. As protein: CASSPDRGDEQYF. The V and J genes are TRBV5-4 and TRBJ2-7, with 8 bases identical to TRBD1. V gave up 4 bases and J gave up 5 bases; unmatched junction bases: 5. Germline CDR1 SGHNT, CDR2 YYREEE (reference sequence). This CDR3 is 13 amino acids long.

The chain carries TRBV6-1 and TRBJ1-6, with D unclear. Per the germline V gene, CDR1 is MNHNS and CDR2 is SASEGT. The CDR3 totals 14 residues. The V end was cut by 6 bases, the J end by 8 bases, with 14 bases between. The CDR3 protein is CASSFWVDDSPLHF. The DNA of the CDR3 is TGTGCCAGCAGCTTCTGGGTAGACGATTCACCCCTCCACTTT.